One TCR beta chain is described in this entry. Here immunoSEQ multiplex PCR was the method, and the copy in TCRdb shows in-frame clones only, minus some. The table has about 510,000 clones, roughly 95% seen once; the top ten hold 0.06%. V shed 6 bases and J 8 bases; nucleotides not matched to a gene: 7. This CDR3 has 14 amino acids. Germline CDR1 reads MDHEN; CDR2 reads SYDVKM. This record comes from a study of shared clonotypes between healthy human individuals. Sequencing was performed on naive CD4+ T cells sorted from blood. Documented subset: CD45RA+ positively selected. The V gene is TRBV28, the J gene TRBJ1-6; 7 bases are shared with TRBD1. The receptor was isolated from a young woman in good health. In DNA form, the CDR3 reads TGTGCCAGCAGCCTACAGGGGTCGGATTCACCCCTCCACTTT. Protein product: CASSLQGSDSPLHF.